This TCR beta chain is from a study of cytomegalovirus exposure and HLA in healthy donors. CDR1 is MNHEY, CDR2 SVGAGI, per germline. The CDR3 runs to 16 residues. After removal of 0 bases from V and 4 bases from J, the junction contained 2 bases not matched to a gene. Amplification used 60 Vbeta primers and 13 Jbeta primers. Clones were sequenced by immunoSEQ multiplex PCR, and TCRdb holds only the in-frame ones, with some missing. The sample has approximately 50,000 clones, 60% to 85% seen once. To note about this clone: The antigen is not known.

Points from the study as a whole: The presence/absence work took it that sequencing depth was about the same across donors. Cytomegalovirus-associated TCR beta chains were listed, numbering roughly 150. Despite most TCR sequences being rare, some public TCRs occurred in many donors.

Source material: PBMCs. This TCR was recovered from a man aged 25-40 years in good health and CMV-seropositive. V and J are TRBV6-5 and TRBJ2-1; 11 bases are shared with TRBD2. The CDR3 here is CASSYSASGGYNEQFF. DNA of the CDR3: TGTGCCAGCAGTTACTCGGCTAGCGGGGGGTACAATGAGCAGTTCTTC.